Included here is one T cell receptor (beta chain) sequence, with context. Its target is unknown. The CDR3 spans 14 residues. Trimming took 2 bases from V and 3 from J, leaving 10 bases between them. The V gene's germline CDR1 is MNHNS and CDR2 SASEGT. This sample was taken from a study of cytomegalovirus exposure and HLA in healthy donors. Findings and caveats of the study: For cytomegalovirus status, the classifier reportedly gave diagnoses with high specificity and sensitivity.

PCR was performed using 60 Vbeta and 13 Jbeta primers. Repertoires were generated with immunoSEQ multiplex PCR, while TCRdb's copy carries only in-frame clones and drops some. The table shows under 200,000 clones, with over 70% occurring only once. The genes are TRBV6-1 and TRBJ2-5, with TRBD1 as a possible D gene (5 bases). The TCR was taken from a woman in her forties or fifties in good health and CMV-seropositive. Input material: PBMCs. The CDR3 region has the DNA TGTGCCAGCAGTGAACAGGGCTCCAAAGAGACCCAGTACTTC. This translates into CASSEQGSKETQYF.